This entry describes one T cell receptor beta chain. This clone was counted a few times. Its antigen is unknown. Base qualities are missing; no much larger clone stands one base away. The entire amount of isolated RNA was reverse transcribed using the High Capacity cDNA Reverse Transcription Kit, so the sequenced TCRB transcripts were expressed ones. Deep immunoSEQ sequencing was performed on naive, central memory and regulatory T cell samples, with an average of roughly 3.3 million total reads per sample. Sorted cells were lysed in RLT buffer and RNA was extracted with DNase-treated RNeasy Micro or Mini kits, depending on cell number. Each cell subset was processed separately to prevent cross-contamination, with patient and healthy donor samples processed together. TCRB sequences were amplified from cDNA with the immunoSEQ multiplex PCR, producing 87-bp fragments spanning the CDR3 region. Amplicons were sequenced on the Illumina HiSeq platform. On the study's bioinformatics: Synthetic template baselines were used to correct PCR bias computationally, reads within Hamming distance 2 were collapsed, and singletons that could not be merged were discarded. Reads were aligned against IMGT so that V, D and J genes, CDR3 length and insertions or deletions at six rearrangement sites could be assigned. Clonotype counts were normalized to sorted cell number within each subset before computing true diversity and Gini coefficients with the tcR R package. The overlap coefficient, calculated on TCRB nucleotide sequences, was used to quantify repertoire sharing. Out-of-frame TCRB sequences from naive cells were analyzed as a proxy for the pre-selection repertoire. TCRdb provides this immuneACCESS table in a form limited to in-frame rearrangements. Some clones are lacking; in checked studies, under half of them reflect an unresolved V gene, and why the rest are absent is not known. That table gives V, J and clone size, and the DNA gave D and trimming. The sample table shows some 400,000 clones, and approximately 16% are seen once. About 0.018% of the sample goes to the ten largest clones.

This specimen comes from a study of beta chain features in type 1 diabetes listed by TCRdb under 2018. General notes on the study: Mean age, gender distribution, total cell number and subset yield did not differ between patients and healthy donors. The study compared TCRB repertoires of sorted circulating CD4+ T cell subsets between recently diagnosed type 1 diabetes patients and matched healthy donors. Whereas all 28 donors provided naive and central memory subsets, regulatory and stem cell-like memory subsets were isolated from just 8 patients and roughly eight healthy donors. A total of over 90,000,000 sorted cells were examined across all samples, and a strong correlation was observed between cell number per subset and RNA yield. Overall study results and their limits: Because cDNA rather than genomic DNA was sequenced, highly expressing activated cells could have been over-represented, although no difference in activation and CD3 levels was found between groups. At VDJ recombination sites, type 1 diabetes patients had fewer insertions and more deleted nucleotides, which implies abnormalities in thymic rearrangement. A moderate but significant shortening of TCRB CDR3 length was observed in type 1 diabetes patients in all four CD4+ subsets. Because small numbers of individuals were included in the HLA sub-analyses, any influence of HLA type on TCRB rearrangement was left unresolved. Naive, central memory and regulatory TCRB repertoires appeared more similar among patients than among healthy donors. PCR might favor shorter templates, but patient and control samples were amplified and corrected together, so any skew would affect both groups equally.

A single peripheral blood draw of around 0.11 L on average was collected from each donor into heparinised tubes. A BD FACSAria II was used to sort naive, central memory, regulatory and stem cell-like memory CD4+ T cells with a panel that included CD45RO, CCR7, CD25, CD127, CD95 and CD27. Purity was above 98% for every sorted population. PBMCs were isolated right away by Lymphoprep density gradient centrifugation and were stained directly, without culture. So that batch effects would be minimized, each experiment stained and sorted samples in pairs, pairing one healthy donor with one patient. The source material was naive CD4+ T cells from blood. Reading the label with the study, this specimen's cell subset or site is: true naive CD4+ T cells. The TCR sequence derives from a woman under 30 in good health.

The CDR3 loop reads CAWGDSNEKLFF. The DNA sequence reads TGTGCCTGGGGGGACAGTAATGAAAAACTGTTTTTT. Recombination linked TRBV30 to TRBJ1-4; TRBD1 fits 7 bases in the junction. The CDR3 runs 12 residues from the cysteine to the phenylalanine. The sequence is cut down to CDR3 DNA, 36 bases in frame from base 1. For this chain, trimming is 5 bases at the V end and 4 bases at the J end, and the number of junction bases without a gene match is 1. The germline V gene encodes CDR1 GTSNPN and CDR2 SVGIG (reference sequence).